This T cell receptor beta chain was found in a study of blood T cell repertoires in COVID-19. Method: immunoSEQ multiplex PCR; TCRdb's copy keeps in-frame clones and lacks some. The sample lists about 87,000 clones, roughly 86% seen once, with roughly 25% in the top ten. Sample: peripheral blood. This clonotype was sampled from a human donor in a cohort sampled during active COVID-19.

The CDR3 loop reads CASSTSPRGPSGANVLTF. The CDR3 DNA is TGTGCCAGCAGCACATCACCCAGGGGGCCCTCTGGGGCCAACGTCCTGACTTTC. The V and J genes are TRBV21-1 and TRBJ2-6; the table's D call, TRBD1, was not checked against the DNA. TRBV21-1 has pseudogene status. The CDR3 extends over 18 amino acids.